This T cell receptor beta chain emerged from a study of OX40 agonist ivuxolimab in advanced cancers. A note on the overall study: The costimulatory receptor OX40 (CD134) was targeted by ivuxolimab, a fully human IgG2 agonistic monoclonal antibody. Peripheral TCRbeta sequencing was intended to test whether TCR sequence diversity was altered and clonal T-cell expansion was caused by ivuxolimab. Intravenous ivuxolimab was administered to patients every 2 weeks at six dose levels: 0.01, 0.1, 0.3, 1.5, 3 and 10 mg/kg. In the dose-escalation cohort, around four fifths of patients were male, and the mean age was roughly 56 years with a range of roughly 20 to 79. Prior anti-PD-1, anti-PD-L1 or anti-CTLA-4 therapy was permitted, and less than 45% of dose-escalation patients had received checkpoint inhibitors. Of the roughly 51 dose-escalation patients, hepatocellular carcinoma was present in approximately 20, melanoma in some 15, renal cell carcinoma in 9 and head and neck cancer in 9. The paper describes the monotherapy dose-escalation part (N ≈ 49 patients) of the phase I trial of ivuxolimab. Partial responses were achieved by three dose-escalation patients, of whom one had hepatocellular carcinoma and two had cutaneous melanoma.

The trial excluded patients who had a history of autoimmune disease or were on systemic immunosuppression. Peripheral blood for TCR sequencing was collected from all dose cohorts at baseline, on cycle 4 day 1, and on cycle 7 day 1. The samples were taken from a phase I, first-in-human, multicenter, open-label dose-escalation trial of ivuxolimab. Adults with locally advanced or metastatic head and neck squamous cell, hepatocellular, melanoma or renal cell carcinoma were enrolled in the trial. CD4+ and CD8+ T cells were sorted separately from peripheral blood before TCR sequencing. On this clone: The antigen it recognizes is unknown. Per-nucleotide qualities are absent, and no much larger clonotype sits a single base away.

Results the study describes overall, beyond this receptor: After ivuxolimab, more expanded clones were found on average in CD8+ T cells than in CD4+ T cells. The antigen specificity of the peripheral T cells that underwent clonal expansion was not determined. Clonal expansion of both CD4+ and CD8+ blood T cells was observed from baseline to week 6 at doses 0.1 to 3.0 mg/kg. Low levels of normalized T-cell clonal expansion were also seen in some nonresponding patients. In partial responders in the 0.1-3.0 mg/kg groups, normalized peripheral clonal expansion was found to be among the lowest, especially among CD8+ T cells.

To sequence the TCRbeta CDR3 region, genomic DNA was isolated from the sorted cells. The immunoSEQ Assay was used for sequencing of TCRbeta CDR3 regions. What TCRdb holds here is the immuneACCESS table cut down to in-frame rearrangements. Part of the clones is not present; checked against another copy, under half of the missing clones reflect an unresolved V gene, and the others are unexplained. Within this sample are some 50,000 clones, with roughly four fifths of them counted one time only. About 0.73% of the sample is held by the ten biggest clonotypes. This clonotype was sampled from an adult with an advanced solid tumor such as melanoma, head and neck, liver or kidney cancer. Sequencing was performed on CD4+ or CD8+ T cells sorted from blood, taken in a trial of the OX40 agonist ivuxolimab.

The base sequence is TGTGCCAGCGCAATCGCAGGCGACGCTGAAGCTTTCTTT. Its translation reads: CASAIAGDAEAFF. The chain is assembled from TRBV7-9 and TRBJ1-1, with the D gene uncertain. The CDR3 measures 13 amino acids from cysteine to phenylalanine. Kept here is only the CDR3 DNA, which spans 39 bases and is read in frame from base 1. Looking up the germline V gene (reference sequence) yields CDR1 SEHNR and CDR2 FQNEAQ. V is shortened by 8 bases, J by 6 bases, and the region joining them spans 16 bases.